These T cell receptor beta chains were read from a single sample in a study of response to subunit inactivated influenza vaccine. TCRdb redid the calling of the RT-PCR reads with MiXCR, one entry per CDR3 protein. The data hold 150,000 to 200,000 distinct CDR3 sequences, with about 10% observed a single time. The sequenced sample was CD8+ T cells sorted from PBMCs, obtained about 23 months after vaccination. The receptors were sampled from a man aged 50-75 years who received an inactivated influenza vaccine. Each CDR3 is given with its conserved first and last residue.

CDR3: CASSVVAGFYNEQFF
J: TRBJ2-1
V: TRBV9

CDR3: CASSLGLADYNEQFF
J: TRBJ2-1
V: TRBV11-2

CDR3: CASSGDTGELFF
J: TRBJ2-2
V: TRBV6-5

CDR3: CASSFRDTRGYGYTF
J: TRBJ1-2
V: TRBV28

CDR3: CASSLAVTGDEKYEQYF
J: TRBJ2-7
V: TRBV5-6

CDR3: CASSQADYGYTF
J: TRBJ1-2
V: TRBV4-1

CDR3: CASSLIGTSGINAYEQYF
J: TRBJ2-7
V: TRBV27

CDR3: CASSLFRQGNTEAFF
J: TRBJ1-1
V: TRBV27

CDR3: CASSSGWTGTDEQYF
J: TRBJ2-7
V: TRBV28

CDR3: CASSLVQGDGYTF
J: TRBJ1-2
V: TRBV7-2

CDR3: CASSFGGAGYEQYF
J: TRBJ2-7
V: TRBV11-2

CDR3: CASSGYGGDPPFYGYTF
J: TRBJ1-2
V: TRBV7-2

CDR3: CSARVHSGVYNEQFF
J: TRBJ2-1
V: TRBV20-1

CDR3: CASKPGQGLREQYF
J: TRBJ2-7
V: TRBV12-3/TRBV12-4

CDR3: CSATIVLAGNTNEQFF
J: TRBJ2-1
V: TRBV20-1

CDR3: CASSQVLATATDTQYF
J: TRBJ2-3
V: TRBV3-1

CDR3: CASTTTRNEQFF
J: TRBJ2-1
V: TRBV2

CDR3: CASSLTRPQETQYF
J: TRBJ2-5
V: TRBV5-8

CDR3: CASSFFLAHDGYTF
J: TRBJ1-2
V: TRBV6-2/TRBV6-3

CDR3: CASSLAGSQETQYF
J: TRBJ2-5
V: TRBV5-1

CDR3: CSVEARETGNSYEQYF
J: TRBJ2-7
V: TRBV29-1

CDR3: CASSYSRLAGVFNTGELFF
J: TRBJ2-2
V: TRBV6-2/TRBV6-3

CDR3: CASSLLARENTGELFF
J: TRBJ2-2
V: TRBV12-3/TRBV12-4

CDR3: CATSDPLAYNEQFF
J: TRBJ2-1
V: TRBV24-1

CDR3: CASSYSMGNSYNEQFF
J: TRBJ2-1
V: TRBV6-2/TRBV6-3

CDR3: CASSEGGGGTQYF
J: TRBJ2-5
V: TRBV9

CDR3: CASSQDPLGYEQYF
J: TRBJ2-7
V: TRBV18

CDR3: CASSLGYRDRGPDTQYF
J: TRBJ2-3
V: TRBV7-2